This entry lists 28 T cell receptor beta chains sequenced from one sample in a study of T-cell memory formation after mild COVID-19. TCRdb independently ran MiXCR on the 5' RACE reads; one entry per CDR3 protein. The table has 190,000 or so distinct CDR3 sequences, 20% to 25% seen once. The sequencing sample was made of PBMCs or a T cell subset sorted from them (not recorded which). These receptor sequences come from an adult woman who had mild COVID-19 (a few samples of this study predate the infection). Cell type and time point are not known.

The DNA for the CDR3 is TGTGCCAGCACCGACTGGCCCTACGAGCAGTACTTC. Its protein product is CASTDWPYEQYF. This rearrangement joins TRBV12-3 or TRBV12-4 to TRBJ2-7; no firm D call. The CDR3 contains 12 residues. V lost 7 bases and J lost 2, with 9 bases in between.

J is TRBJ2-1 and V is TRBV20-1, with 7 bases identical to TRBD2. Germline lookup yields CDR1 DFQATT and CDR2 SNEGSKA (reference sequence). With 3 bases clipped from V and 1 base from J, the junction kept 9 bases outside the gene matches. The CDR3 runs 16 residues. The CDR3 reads CSASPSSGESYNEQFF. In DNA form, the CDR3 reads TGCAGTGCTAGCCCGTCTAGCGGAGAATCCTACAATGAGCAGTTCTTC.

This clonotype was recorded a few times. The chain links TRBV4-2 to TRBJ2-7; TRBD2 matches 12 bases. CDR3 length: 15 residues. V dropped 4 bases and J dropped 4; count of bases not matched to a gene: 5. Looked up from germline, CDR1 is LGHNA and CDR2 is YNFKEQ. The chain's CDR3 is CASSPRTSGKYEQYF. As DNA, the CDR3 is TGTGCCAGCAGCCCACGGACTAGCGGGAAATACGAGCAGTACTTC.

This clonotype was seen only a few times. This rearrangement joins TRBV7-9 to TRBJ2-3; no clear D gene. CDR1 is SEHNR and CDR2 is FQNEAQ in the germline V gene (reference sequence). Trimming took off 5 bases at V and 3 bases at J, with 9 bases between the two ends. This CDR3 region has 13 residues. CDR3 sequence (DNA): TGTGCCAGCAGCCCGGACCTGACAGATACGCAGTATTTT. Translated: CASSPDLTDTQYF.

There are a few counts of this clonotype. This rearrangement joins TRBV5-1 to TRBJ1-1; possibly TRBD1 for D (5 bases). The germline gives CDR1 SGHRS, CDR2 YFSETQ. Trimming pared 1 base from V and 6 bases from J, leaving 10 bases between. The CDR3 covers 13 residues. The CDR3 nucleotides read TGCGCCAGCAGCTTGTCTTTGGGGCCTGAAGCTTTCTTT. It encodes CASSLSLGPEAFF.

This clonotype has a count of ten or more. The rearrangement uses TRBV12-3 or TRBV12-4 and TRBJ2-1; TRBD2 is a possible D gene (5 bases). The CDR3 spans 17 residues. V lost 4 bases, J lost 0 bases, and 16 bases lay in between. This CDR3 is CASSWQVRETSYNEQFF. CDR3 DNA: TGTGCCAGCAGTTGGCAGGTTAGGGAGACCTCCTACAATGAGCAGTTCTTC.

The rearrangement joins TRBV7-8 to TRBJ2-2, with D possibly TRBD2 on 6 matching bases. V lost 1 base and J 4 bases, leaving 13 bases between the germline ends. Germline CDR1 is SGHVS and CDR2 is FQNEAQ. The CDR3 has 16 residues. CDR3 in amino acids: CASSLGRGFVTGELFF. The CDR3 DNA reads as TGTGCCAGCAGCTTAGGGCGGGGTTTCGTCACCGGGGAGCTGTTTTTT. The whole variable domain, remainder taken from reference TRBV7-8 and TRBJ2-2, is GAGVSQSPRYKVAKRGQDVALRCDPISGHVSLFWYQQALGQGPEFLTYFQNEAQLDKSGLPSDRFFAERPEGSVSTLKIQRTQQEDSAVYLCASSLGRGFVTGELFFGEGSRLTVL.

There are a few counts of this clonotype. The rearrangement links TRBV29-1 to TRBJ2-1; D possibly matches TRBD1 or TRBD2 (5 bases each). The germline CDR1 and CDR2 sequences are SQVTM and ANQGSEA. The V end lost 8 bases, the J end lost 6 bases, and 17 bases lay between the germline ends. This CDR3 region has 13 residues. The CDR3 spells CSFVNTGGNEQFF. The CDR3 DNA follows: TGCAGCTTCGTTAATACTGGGGGCAATGAGCAGTTCTTC.

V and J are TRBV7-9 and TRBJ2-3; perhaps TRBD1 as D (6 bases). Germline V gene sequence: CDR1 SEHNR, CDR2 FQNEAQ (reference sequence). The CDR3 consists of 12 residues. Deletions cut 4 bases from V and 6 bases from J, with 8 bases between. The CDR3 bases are TGTGCCAGCAGCTCGCAGGGGGATACGCAGTATTTT. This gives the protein CASSSQGDTQYF. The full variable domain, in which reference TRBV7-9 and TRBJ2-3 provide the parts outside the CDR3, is DTGVSQNPRHKITKRGQNVTFRCDPISEHNRLYWYRQTLGQGPEFLTYFQNEAQLEKSRLLSDRFSAERPKGSFSTLEIQRTEQGDSAMYLCASSSQGDTQYFGPGTRLTVL.

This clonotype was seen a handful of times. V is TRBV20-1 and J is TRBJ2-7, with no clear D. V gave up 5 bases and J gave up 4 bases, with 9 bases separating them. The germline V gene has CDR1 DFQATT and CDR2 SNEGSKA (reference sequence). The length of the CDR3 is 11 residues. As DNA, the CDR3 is TGCAGTGCTCATATAGTGTACGAGCAGTACTTC. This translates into CSAHIVYEQYF.

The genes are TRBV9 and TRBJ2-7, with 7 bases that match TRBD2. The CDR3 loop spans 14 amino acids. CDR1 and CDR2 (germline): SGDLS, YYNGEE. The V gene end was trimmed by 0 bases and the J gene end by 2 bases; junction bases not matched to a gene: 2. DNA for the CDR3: TGTGCCAGCAGCGTAGCGACTAGCACCTACGAGCAGTACTTC. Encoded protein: CASSVATSTYEQYF. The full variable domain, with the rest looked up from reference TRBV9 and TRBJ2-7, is DSGVTQTPKHLITATGQRVTLRCSPRSGDLSVYWYQQSLDQGLQFLIQYYNGEERAKGNILERFSAQQFPDLHSELNLSSLELGDSALYFCASSVATSTYEQYFGPGTRLTVT.

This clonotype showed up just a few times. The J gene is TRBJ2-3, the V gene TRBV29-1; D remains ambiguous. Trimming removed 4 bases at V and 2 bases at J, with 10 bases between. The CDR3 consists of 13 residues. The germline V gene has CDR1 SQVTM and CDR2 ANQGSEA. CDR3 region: CSVVPHNTDTQYF. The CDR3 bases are TGCAGCGTTGTCCCCCACAACACAGATACGCAGTATTTT.

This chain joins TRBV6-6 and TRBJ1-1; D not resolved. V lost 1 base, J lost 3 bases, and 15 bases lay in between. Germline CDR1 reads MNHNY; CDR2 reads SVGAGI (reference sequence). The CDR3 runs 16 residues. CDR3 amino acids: CASSYFSRSPYTEAFF. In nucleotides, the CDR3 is TGTGCCAGCAGTTACTTTAGTCGGTCACCTTACACTGAAGCTTTCTTT.

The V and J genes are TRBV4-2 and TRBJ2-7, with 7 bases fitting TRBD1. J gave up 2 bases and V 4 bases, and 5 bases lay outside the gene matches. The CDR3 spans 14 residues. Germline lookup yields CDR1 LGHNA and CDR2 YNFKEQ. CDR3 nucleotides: TGTGCCAGCAGCCCCCCGGGACAGCCCTACGAGCAGTACTTC. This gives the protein CASSPPGQPYEQYF.

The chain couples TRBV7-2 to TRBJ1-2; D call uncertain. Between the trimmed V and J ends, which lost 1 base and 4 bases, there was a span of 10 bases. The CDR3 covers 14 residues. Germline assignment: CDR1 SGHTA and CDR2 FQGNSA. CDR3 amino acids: CASSLGRWGYGYTF. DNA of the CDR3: TGTGCCAGCAGCTTAGGACGGTGGGGCTATGGCTACACCTTC.

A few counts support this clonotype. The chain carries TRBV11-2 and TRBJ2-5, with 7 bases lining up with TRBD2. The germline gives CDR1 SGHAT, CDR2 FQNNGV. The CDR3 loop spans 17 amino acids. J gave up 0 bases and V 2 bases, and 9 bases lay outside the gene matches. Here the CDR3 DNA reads TGTGCCAGCAGCTTACTTCCCGGACTAGAGTACCAAGAGACCCAGTACTTC. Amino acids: CASSLLPGLEYQETQYF.

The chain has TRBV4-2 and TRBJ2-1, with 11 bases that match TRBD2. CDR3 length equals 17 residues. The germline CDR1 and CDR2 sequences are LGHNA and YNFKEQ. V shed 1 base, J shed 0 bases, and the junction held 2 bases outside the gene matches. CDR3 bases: TGTGCCAGCAGCCAAGTACTAGCGGGAGTCTCCTACAATGAGCAGTTCTTC. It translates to CASSQVLAGVSYNEQFF.

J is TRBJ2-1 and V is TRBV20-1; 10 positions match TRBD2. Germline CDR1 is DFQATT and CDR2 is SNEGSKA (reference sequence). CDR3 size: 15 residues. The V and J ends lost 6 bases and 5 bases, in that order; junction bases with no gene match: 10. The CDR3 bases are TGCAGTGCCGAGACGACGGGACTAGCGCACAATGAGCAGTTCTTC. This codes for CSAETTGLAHNEQFF.

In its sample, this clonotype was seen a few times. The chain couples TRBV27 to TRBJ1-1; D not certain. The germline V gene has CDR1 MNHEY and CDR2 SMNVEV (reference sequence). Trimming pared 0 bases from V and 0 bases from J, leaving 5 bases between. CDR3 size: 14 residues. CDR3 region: CASSLSGLNTEAFF. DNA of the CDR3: TGTGCCAGCAGTTTATCCGGGTTGAACACTGAAGCTTTCTTT.

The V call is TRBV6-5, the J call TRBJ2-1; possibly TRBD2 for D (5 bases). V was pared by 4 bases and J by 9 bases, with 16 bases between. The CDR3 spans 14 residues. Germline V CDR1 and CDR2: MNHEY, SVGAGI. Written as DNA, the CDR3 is TGTGCCAGCAGTTTTAGTGAGGGAGTCGGTGAGCAGTTCTTC. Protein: CASSFSEGVGEQFF.

The CDR3 loop is CASSPLRRGDSPLHF. DNA of the CDR3: TGTGCCAGCAGCCCCCTCAGAAGGGGGGATTCACCCCTCCACTTT. The chain employs TRBV7-9 and TRBJ1-6; maybe TRBD1 (6 bases). CDR1 is SEHNR and CDR2 is FQNEAQ in the germline V gene (reference sequence). The CDR3 is 15 amino acids. Trimming removed 5 bases at V and 8 bases at J, with 16 bases between. Full variable domain (rest looked up from reference TRBV7-9 and TRBJ1-6): DTGVSQNPRHKITKRGQNVTFRCDPISEHNRLYWYRQTLGQGPEFLTYFQNEAQLEKSRLLSDRFSAERPKGSFSTLEIQRTEQGDSAMYLCASSPLRRGDSPLHFGNGTRLTVT.

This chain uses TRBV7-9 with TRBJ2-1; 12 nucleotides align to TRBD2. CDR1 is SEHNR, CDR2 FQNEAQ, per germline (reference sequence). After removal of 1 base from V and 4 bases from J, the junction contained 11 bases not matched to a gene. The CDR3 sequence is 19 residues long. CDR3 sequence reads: CASSLVGSLAGGLYNEQFF. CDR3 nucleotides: TGTGCCAGCAGCTTAGTCGGTAGCCTAGCGGGAGGGCTTTACAATGAGCAGTTCTTC.

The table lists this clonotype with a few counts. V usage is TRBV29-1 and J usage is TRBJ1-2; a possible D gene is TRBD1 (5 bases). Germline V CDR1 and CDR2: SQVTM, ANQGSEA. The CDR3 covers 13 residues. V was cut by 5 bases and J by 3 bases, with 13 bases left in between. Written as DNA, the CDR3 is TGCAGCGTTTTGGGGGACCTGGACTATGGCTACACCTTC. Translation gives CSVLGDLDYGYTF.

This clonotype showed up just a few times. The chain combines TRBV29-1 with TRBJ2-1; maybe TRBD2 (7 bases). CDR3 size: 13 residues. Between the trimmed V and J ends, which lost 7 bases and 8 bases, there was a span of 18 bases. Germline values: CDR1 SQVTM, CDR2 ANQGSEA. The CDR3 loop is CSERATGGDEQFF. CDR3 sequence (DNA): TGCAGCGAGCGGGCCACGGGGGGCGATGAGCAGTTCTTC.

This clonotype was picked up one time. The CDR3 DNA is TGTGCCAGTAGTCACCGACTAGCGGCCACAGATACGCAGTATTTT. It yields the protein CASSHRLAATDTQYF. This chain connects TRBV19 to TRBJ2-3, with TRBD2 identical over 9 bases. CDR1 LNHDA and CDR2 SQIVND come from the germline V gene (reference sequence). The CDR3 length is 15 residues. V was clipped by 5 bases and J by 2 bases; unmatched bases: 5.

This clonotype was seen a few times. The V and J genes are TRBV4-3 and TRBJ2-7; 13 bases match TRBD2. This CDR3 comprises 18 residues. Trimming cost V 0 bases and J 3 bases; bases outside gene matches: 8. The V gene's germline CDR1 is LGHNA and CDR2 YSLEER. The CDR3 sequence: CASSQDQGLAGIFYEQYF. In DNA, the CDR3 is TGCGCCAGCAGCCAAGATCAGGGACTAGCGGGAATCTTCTACGAGCAGTACTTC.

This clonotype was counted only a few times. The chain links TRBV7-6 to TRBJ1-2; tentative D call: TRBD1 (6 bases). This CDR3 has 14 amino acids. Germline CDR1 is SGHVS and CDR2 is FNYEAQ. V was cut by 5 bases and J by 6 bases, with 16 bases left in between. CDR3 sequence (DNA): TGTGCCAGCAGCCCGAAGGGGGGAACCAATGGCTACACCTTC. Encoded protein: CASSPKGGTNGYTF.

The CDR3 loop reads CASSFFGGDGTDTQYF. Written as DNA, the CDR3 is TGCGCCAGCAGCTTTTTTGGCGGGGATGGGACAGATACGCAGTATTTT. The chain couples TRBV5-1 to TRBJ2-3, with D tentatively TRBD2 (6 bases). The CDR3 covers 16 residues. Germline-derived CDR1 and CDR2 are SGHRS and YFSETQ. Deletions cut 2 bases from V and 3 bases from J, with 16 bases between.